This T cell receptor (beta chain) is drawn from a study of cytomegalovirus exposure and HLA in healthy donors. The germline V gene has CDR1 MNHNS and CDR2 SASEGT. V lost 2 bases to trimming and J lost 5 bases, with 6 bases between them. The CDR3 loop spans 12 amino acids. The PCR employed 60 Vbeta primers together with 13 Jbeta primers. Sequencing was performed with immunoSEQ multiplex PCR; in TCRdb, only in-frame clones are kept and a portion is missing. The sample holds nearly 200,000 clones. The material sequenced was PBMCs. The TCR sequence derives from a boy aged 10-17 years in good health and CMV-seronegative. The J gene is TRBJ1-2, the V gene TRBV6-1; the D is unclear. The CDR3 region is CASSENGYGYTF. In DNA form, the CDR3 reads TGTGCCAGCAGTGAAAACGGGTATGGCTACACCTTC.